Detailed here is one T cell receptor (beta chain). The protocol was immunoSEQ multiplex PCR, while the TCRdb copy is restricted to in-frame clones and leaves out a portion. The sample shows around 71,000 clones, about 94% of them seen only once. This entry comes from a study of cytomegalovirus exposure and HLA in healthy donors. Study-wide background: The same platform as the approximately 660 first-cohort repertoires was used for the 130 or so validation repertoires, a later analysis reported.

The donors were part of the validation cohort of fewer than 150 subjects. That cohort was separate from the first cohort, which comprised under 750 subjects. Per the germline V gene, CDR1 is ENHRY and CDR2 is SYGVKD. Trimming took 5 bases from V and 3 from J, leaving 11 bases between them. The CDR3 covers 14 residues. This chain joins TRBV10-3 and TRBJ2-1; D call uncertain. Specimen: PBMCs. This TCR was recovered from a man between 18 and 35 years old in good health and CMV-seropositive. The CDR3 here is CAISFSAVYNEQFF. CDR3 nucleotide sequence: TGTGCCATCAGTTTTTCGGCGGTCTACAATGAGCAGTTCTTC.